A single sample gave rise to the 22 T cell receptor beta chains below, sequenced in a study of blood T cell repertoires in COVID-19 (dated by TCRdb to about 2020). The protocol used for the library was the immunoSEQ multiplex PCR assay. The table comes from immuneACCESS by way of TCRdb, which keeps in-frame sequences with V and J called. Part of the clones is missing from these tables; in studies checked, under half for an unresolved V gene and the rest for unknown reasons. In this sample the table shows a few hundred thousand clones, about 90% of which occur a single time. Of the sample, about 0.91% is held by the ten largest clones. Sequencing input: peripheral blood. Source of these receptors: a man younger than 35 with COVID-19, enrolled during active disease.

This clone occurred a few times. This rearrangement joins TRBV3-1 (or the pseudogene TRBV3-2) to TRBJ1-6, with 11 bases fitting TRBD1. The V gene's germline CDR1 is LGHDT and CDR2 YNNKEL (reference sequence). The CDR3 runs to 15 residues. V shed 7 bases and J 7 bases; nucleotides not matched to a gene: 6. For the CDR3, the DNA is TGTGCCAGCAAGGACAGGGGGCTCGACAATTCACCCCTCCACTTT. Translating it yields CASKDRGLDNSPLHF.

This clone was seen a single time. The chain recombines TRBV11-1 with TRBJ2-4; D is unclear. This CDR3 comprises 15 residues. The germline V and J ends were trimmed by 5 bases and 0 bases, with 11 bases remaining between them. Germline V CDR1 and CDR2: SGHAT, FQDESV (reference sequence). Here the CDR3 DNA reads TGTGCCAGCAGCCCCGTCTCCGTAGCCAAAAACATTCAGTACTTC. Amino acids: CASSPVSVAKNIQYF.

The J gene is TRBJ2-7, the V gene TRBV5-1; 8 nucleotides agree with TRBD1. This CDR3 is 17 amino acids long. The V gene end was trimmed by 2 bases and the J gene end by 5 bases; junction bases not matched to a gene: 15. Germline lookup yields CDR1 SGHRS and CDR2 YFSETQ. The CDR3 bases are TGCGCCAGCAGCTTAGAAACCGCAGGGGGCGCGACGGACGAGCAGTACTTC. This sequence encodes CASSLETAGGATDEQYF.

The chain links TRBV7-8 to TRBJ1-2; D call uncertain. From germline, CDR1 is SGHVS and CDR2 FQNEAQ. Trimming stripped 5 bases from V and 4 bases from J, with 17 bases between. The CDR3 has 15 amino acids. The CDR3 DNA sequence: TGTGCCAGCAGCCCCGTCCGGGATGATCGCTATGGCTACACCTTC. Amino acid sequence: CASSPVRDDRYGYTF.

The chain employs TRBV24-1 and TRBJ2-2, with D possibly TRBD1 on 6 matching bases. CDR3 length: 15 amino acids. Trimming pared 8 bases from V and 0 bases from J, leaving 12 bases between. Germline CDR1 KGHDR, CDR2 SFDVKD. CDR3 DNA: TGTGCCACCACTAAATACAGGGCGAACACCGGGGAGCTGTTTTTT. Amino acids: CATTKYRANTGELFF.

CDR3 nucleotides: TGTGCCAGCAGAGGCGGGAGGTTCGGCAATGAGCAGTTCTTC. It specifies CASRGGRFGNEQFF. This chain links TRBV3-1 (or the pseudogene TRBV3-2) with TRBJ2-1; the match to TRBD2 covers 8 bases. V dropped 6 bases and J dropped 6; count of bases not matched to a gene: 7. The germline V gene encodes CDR1 LGHDT and CDR2 YNNKEL (reference sequence). CDR3 length: 14 residues.

This clone was detected only once. This chain's CDR3 is CASSLRGDRGNQPQHF. Written as DNA, the CDR3 is TGTGCCAGCAGTCTTAGAGGGGACAGGGGCAATCAGCCCCAGCATTTT. The rearrangement links TRBV27 to TRBJ1-5, with 9 positions matching TRBD1. There are 16 residues in the CDR3. Germline loops: CDR1 MNHEY, CDR2 SMNVEV (reference sequence). V shed 5 bases and J 2 bases; nucleotides not matched to a gene: 7.

This chain links TRBV18 with TRBJ1-1; perhaps TRBD1 as D (5 bases). Trimming took 8 bases from V and 4 from J, leaving 11 bases between them. From germline, CDR1 is KGHSH and CDR2 LQKENI. The CDR3 is made up of 12 amino acids. In nucleotides, the CDR3 is TGTGCCAGCCAATGGGGGGGCACTGAAGCTTTCTTT. This encodes CASQWGGTEAFF.

The V call is TRBV7-8, the J call TRBJ1-2; D perhaps matches TRBD1 (6 bases). The CDR3 totals 15 residues. Looked up from germline, CDR1 is SGHVS and CDR2 is FQNEAQ. V dropped 1 base and J dropped 4 bases, with 13 bases sitting between them. The CDR3 nucleotides read TGTGCCAGCAGCTTAGTAAATCAGGGGTCCTATGGCTACACCTTC. Translation: CASSLVNQGSYGYTF.

The CDR3 region is CASSTRGYEQYF. DNA for the CDR3: TGTGCCAGCAGTACTCGGGGCTACGAGCAGTACTTC. V gene TRBV27 combines with J gene TRBJ2-7, with D possibly being TRBD2 (5 bases). This CDR3 contains 12 residues. The germline V gene encodes CDR1 MNHEY and CDR2 SMNVEV (reference sequence). Trimming removed 5 bases at V and 3 bases at J, with 8 bases between.

CDR3 sequence reads: CSVEAVGNVHGYTF. DNA for the CDR3: TGCAGCGTTGAAGCGGTGGGCAATGTCCATGGCTACACCTTC. V gene TRBV29-1 combines with J gene TRBJ1-2; no definite D call. Trimming stripped 1 base from V and 6 bases from J, with 15 bases between. The germline CDR1 and CDR2 sequences are SQVTM and ANQGSEA. This CDR3 is 14 amino acids long. Based on the CDR3 plus reference TRBV29-1 and TRBJ1-2, the full variable domain is SAVISQKPSRDICQRGTSLTIQCQVDSQVTMMFWYRQQPGQSLTLIATANQGSEATYESGFVIDKFPISRPNLTFSTLTVSNMSPEDSSIYLCSVEAVGNVHGYTFGSGTRLTVV.

The J gene is TRBJ2-3, the V gene TRBV3-1 (or the pseudogene TRBV3-2); possibly TRBD2 for D (7 bases). Per germline, CDR1 LGHDT and CDR2 YNNKEL (reference sequence). The V end lost 5 bases, the J end lost 9 bases, and 18 bases lay between the germline ends. The CDR3 runs 14 residues. The CDR3 nucleotides are TGTGCCAGCAGCAAGATCCGGGGGGCGAAGACGCAGTATTTT. It specifies CASSKIRGAKTQYF.

This sequence joins TRBV7-2 and TRBJ2-1; 14 nucleotides align to TRBD2. Germline V lookup: CDR1 SGHTA, CDR2 FQGNSA. The CDR3 runs 16 residues. With V trimmed by 4 bases and J by 8 bases, 7 bases remained unmatched. DNA for the CDR3: TGTGCCAGCAGCTGGGGACTAGCGGGAGACGGTCATGAGCAGTTCTTC. The encoded protein is CASSWGLAGDGHEQFF. Variable domain in full (rest from reference TRBV7-2 and TRBJ2-1): GAGVSQSPSNKVTEKGKDVELRCDPISGHTALYWYRQSLGQGLEFLIYFQGNSAPDKSGLPSDRFSAERTGGSVSTLTIQRTQQEDSAVYLCASSWGLAGDGHEQFFGPGTRLTVL.

V is TRBV7-9 and J is TRBJ1-6; 9 nucleotides align to TRBD1. CDR1 is SEHNR, CDR2 FQNEAQ, per germline (reference sequence). CDR3 size: 14 residues. Losses at the gene ends were 6 bases for V and 6 bases for J; bases not matched to a gene: 3. The CDR3 loop is CASRETGGNSPLHF. Written as DNA, the CDR3 is TGTGCCAGCAGGGAGACAGGGGGTAATTCACCCCTCCACTTT.

This chain links TRBV2 with TRBJ1-2, with D hard to call. The V and J ends lost 2 bases and 4 bases respectively, with 17 bases between them. The CDR3 length is 16 residues. Germline-derived CDR1 and CDR2 are SNHLY and FYNNEI. The CDR3 DNA reads TGTGCCAGCAGTGAAAGTAGCCCCCGGGATGCCTATGGCTACACCTTC. This codes for CASSESSPRDAYGYTF.

This clone was observed once. The CDR3 region is CATSDPGTGVANEQFF. The CDR3 bases are TGTGCCACCAGTGACCCGGGGACAGGGGTTGCGAATGAGCAGTTCTTC. This chain uses TRBV24-1 with TRBJ2-1; TRBD1 agrees at 10 bases. Germline assignment: CDR1 KGHDR and CDR2 SFDVKD. Trimming took 4 bases from V and 7 from J; bases not matched to a gene: 9. There are 16 residues in the CDR3.

This chain connects TRBV21-1 to TRBJ1-5. TRBV21-1 is a listed pseudogene. There are 14 residues in the CDR3. The CDR3 coding sequence is TGTGCCAGCAGCCCCCAGACGAGCGGTCAGCCCCAGCATTTT. It yields the protein CASSPQTSGQPQHF.

The chain combines TRBV19 with TRBJ1-4; no firm D call. The germline CDR1 and CDR2 sequences are LNHDA and SQIVND (reference sequence). The CDR3 is 14 residues long. Trimming shortened V by 1 base and J by 4 bases, and 7 bases separated the two germline ends. In DNA form, the CDR3 reads TGTGCCAGTAGTATAGGCTCCGGTAATGAAAAACTGTTTTTT. Amino acid sequence: CASSIGSGNEKLFF.

Note on this clone: Other DNA sequences in the same sample also yield this CDR3. V and J are TRBV12-3 or TRBV12-4 and TRBJ2-5; D call uncertain. Trimming removed 3 bases at V and 4 bases at J, with 6 bases between. The CDR3 spans 12 residues. Here the CDR3 reads CASSLRGETQYF. In nucleotides, the CDR3 is TGTGCCAGCAGTTTGCGCGGAGAGACCCAGTACTTC.

The chain is built from TRBV11-2 and TRBJ2-1, with D unresolved. The V end lost 4 bases, the J end lost 0 bases, and 10 bases lay between the germline ends. This CDR3 is 15 amino acids long. Germline values: CDR1 SGHAT, CDR2 FQNNGV. CDR3 DNA sequence: TGTGCCAGCAGCTCAGAGTTTAGCTCCTACAATGAGCAGTTCTTC. Amino acids: CASSSEFSSYNEQFF.

This chain uses TRBV28 with TRBJ2-7; 7 positions agree with TRBD1. The trim removed 3 bases at V and 5 bases at J, leaving 7 bases unmatched. Germline CDR1 and CDR2: MDHEN and SYDVKM. The CDR3 spans 14 residues. The CDR3 bases are TGTGCCAGCAGTTTTTCGACAGGGCGCCACGAGCAGTACTTC. Translated: CASSFSTGRHEQYF.

The V call is TRBV3-1 (or the pseudogene TRBV3-2), the J call TRBJ2-5; 7 bases align to TRBD1. The V segment lost 7 bases and the J segment 1 base; nucleotides outside the gene matches: 9. Germline CDR1 and CDR2: LGHDT and YNNKEL (reference sequence). The CDR3 has 15 amino acids. The CDR3 sequence is CASTPKRQGQETQYF. CDR3 nucleotide sequence: TGTGCCAGCACCCCAAAAAGACAGGGCCAAGAGACCCAGTACTTC.